The present entry profiles one T cell receptor beta chain with its context. Its antigen is as yet unknown. Unique molecular identifiers had been added to the TCR beta cDNA libraries. TCRdb itself ran the PCR reads through MiXCR, one entry per CDR3 protein. The table lists 600,000 to 750,000 distinct CDR3 sequences, over 45% of them singletons. The sample comes from a study of post-analysis software for immune sequencing data. Study at large: Included courses were relapsing-remitting and secondary progressive multiple sclerosis; progressive-relapsing multiple sclerosis was also included. Study outcomes and limitations: Patients with multiple sclerosis recorded significantly lower normalized Chao1 diversity than controls, the study found.

The sample consisted of blood. The receptor was derived from a girl between 2 and 10 years old with multiple sclerosis.

The CDR3 DNA is TGCGCCAGCAGGGAGCGGGAGGCCACCGTTTCCTACAATGAGCAGTTCTTC. Its protein is CASREREATVSYNEQFF. The rearrangement joins TRBV5-1 to TRBJ2-1; TRBD2 agrees at 9 bases. This CDR3 has 17 amino acids. The V segment lost 5 bases and the J segment 1 base; nucleotides outside the gene matches: 10. CDR1 and CDR2 from the germline V gene are SGHRS and YFSETQ.